Below, 22 T cell receptor beta chains from the same sample are listed, as sequenced in a study of patients and donors after allogeneic stem cell transplantation. TCRdb reanalysed the RT-PCR reads using MiXCR and keeps one entry per CDR3 protein. The sample gives approximately 170,000 distinct CDR3 sequences, 24% of which show up once; roughly 26% is in the top ten. Sequences were obtained from blood, either unsorted or a sorted T cell fraction (not recorded which). Source of these receptors: a human donor who was either an allogeneic HSCT recipient or a stem cell or donor lymphocyte infusion donor (not recorded which). It is not recorded whose cells these are; they may come from a transplant donor.

This clonotype appeared a few times. The rearrangement joins TRBV5-1 to TRBJ1-1, with D tentatively TRBD1 (6 bases). V was shortened by 5 bases and J by 1 base, with 15 bases between the two germline ends. CDR1 is SGHRS and CDR2 is YFSETQ in the germline V gene. The CDR3 is made up of 15 amino acids. The CDR3 DNA is TGCGCCAGCAGTCCCGAGGGGGGCGCGAACACTGAAGCTTTCTTT. As protein: CASSPEGGANTEAFF.

This clonotype showed up just a few times. The chain has TRBV12-3 or TRBV12-4 and TRBJ2-7; tentative D call: TRBD1 (6 bases). The CDR3 loop spans 14 amino acids. V was pared by 6 bases and J by 4 bases, with 16 bases between. The CDR3 here is CASRTGTLTYEQYF. CDR3 nucleotides: TGTGCCAGCAGGACCGGGACACTTACTTACGAGCAGTACTTC.

This clonotype was observed a few times. The rearrangement joins TRBV7-2 to TRBJ2-3; TRBD2 agrees at 10 bases. J lost 4 bases, V lost 1 base, and 5 bases had no gene match. From germline, CDR1 is SGHTA and CDR2 FQGNSA. The length of the CDR3 is 16 residues. CDR3 sequence reads: CASSLGTAGGPDTQYF. CDR3 bases: TGTGCCAGCAGCTTAGGAACAGCGGGAGGGCCAGATACGCAGTATTTT.

This clonotype was observed at least ten times. CDR3 sequence reads: CAITQGADTIYF. CDR3 DNA sequence: TGTGCCATCACCCAGGGGGCAGACACCATATATTTT. The chain links TRBV10-3 to TRBJ1-3, with 8 bases matching TRBD1. Germline CDR1 ENHRY, CDR2 SYGVKD. This CDR3 spans 12 amino acids. The ends lost 7 bases at V and 8 bases at J; junction bases unmatched: 4.

This clonotype was seen at least ten times. The chain recombines TRBV4-2 with TRBJ1-2; D is perhaps TRBD1 (5 bases). This CDR3 is 14 amino acids long. V lost 4 bases and J lost 7, with 16 bases in between. Germline V gene data show CDR1 as LGHNA and CDR2 as YNFKEQ. The CDR3 nucleotides are TGTGCCAGCAGCCCTGGACATAACCTGAGTGGCTACACCTTC. As protein: CASSPGHNLSGYTF.

This sequence joins TRBV5-1 and TRBJ2-5, with D perhaps given as TRBD1 or TRBD2 (5 bases each). Per the germline V gene, CDR1 is SGHRS and CDR2 is YFSETQ. With 3 bases removed from V and 5 bases from J, the gap between germline ends came to 14 bases. CDR3 length equals 14 residues. The CDR3 DNA reads TGCGCCAGCAGCTCCGGGACCCTGAAGGAGACCCAGTACTTC. As protein: CASSSGTLKETQYF. Drawing the rest from reference TRBV5-1 and TRBJ2-5, the complete variable domain is KAGVTQTPRYLIKTRGQQVTLSCSPISGHRSVSWYQQTPGQGLQFLFEYFSETQRNKGNFPGRFSGRQFSNSRSEMNVSTLELGDSALYLCASSSGTLKETQYFGPGTRLLVL.

The rearrangement joins TRBV6-6 to TRBJ1-2; TRBD1 matches at 8 bases. This CDR3 spans 16 amino acids. V dropped 2 bases and J dropped 0; count of bases not matched to a gene: 5. The germline V gene encodes CDR1 MNHNY and CDR2 SVGAGI (reference sequence). CDR3 DNA sequence: TGTGCCAGCAGTTACCAGCACAGGGGGACTAACTATGGCTACACCTTC. It yields the protein CASSYQHRGTNYGYTF.

This chain links TRBV7-2 with TRBJ2-2, with D hard to call. The length of the CDR3 is 17 residues. The V gene lost 6 bases and the J gene lost 5 bases, with 22 bases spanning the gap. CDR1 and CDR2 from the germline V gene are SGHTA and FQGNSA. CDR3 DNA: TGTGCCAGCAGTCTCTCCTTGGCCAGTGAGAAAACCGGGGAGCTGTTTTTT. It translates to CASSLSLASEKTGELFF.

Written as DNA, the CDR3 is TGCAGCGTTGCCCTAAACAGGGCCCAAGAGACCCAGTACTTC. Protein sequence: CSVALNRAQETQYF. The gene calls are TRBV29-1 and TRBJ2-5; tentative D call: TRBD1 (6 bases). CDR1 and CDR2 (germline): SQVTM, ANQGSEA. The ends were cut back, 4 bases at V and 1 base at J, with 13 bases in the middle. This CDR3 contains 14 residues.

V usage is TRBV6-2 or TRBV6-3 and J usage is TRBJ2-1, with a tentative D call TRBD2 (6 bases). This CDR3 has 14 amino acids. Per germline, CDR1 MNHEY and CDR2 SVGEGT. The ends were cut back, 4 bases at V and 6 bases at J, with 13 bases in the middle. The CDR3 sequence: CASSSAGWGNEQFF. The CDR3 region has the DNA TGTGCCAGCAGTTCCGCGGGGTGGGGCAATGAGCAGTTCTTC.

The rearrangement links TRBV10-3 to TRBJ2-5; the D is unclear. The CDR3 extends over 14 amino acids. Trimming took off 5 bases at V and 3 bases at J, with 13 bases between the two ends. Germline assignment: CDR1 ENHRY and CDR2 SYGVKD. In nucleotides, the CDR3 is TGTGCCATCAGTATAAGGGCCGTAGAAGAGACCCAGTACTTC. It translates to CAISIRAVEETQYF.

The chain uses TRBV20-1 and TRBJ2-7; TRBD2 aligns across 11 bases. Germline lookup yields CDR1 DFQATT and CDR2 SNEGSKA (reference sequence). The CDR3 spans 15 residues. V lost 2 bases to trimming and J lost 6 bases; unmatched junction nucleotides: 9. Here the CDR3 reads CSARLGTSGLPEQYF. The CDR3 DNA is TGCAGTGCTAGACTAGGGACTAGCGGCCTTCCCGAGCAGTACTTC.

The V and J genes are TRBV6-6 and TRBJ2-3, with D unresolved. V shed 4 bases and J shed 1 base, with 18 bases lying between them. Looked up from germline, CDR1 is MNHNY and CDR2 is SVGAGI (reference sequence). This CDR3 region has 17 residues. The CDR3 region is CASSLPLKTVGTDTQYF. CDR3 in DNA: TGTGCCAGCAGTTTACCCTTAAAGACTGTCGGCACAGATACGCAGTATTTT.

A few counts support this clonotype. V and J are TRBV20-1 and TRBJ2-3, with D uncertain. The V end lost 3 bases, the J end lost 4 bases, and 17 bases lay between the germline ends. From germline, CDR1 is DFQATT and CDR2 SNEGSKA (reference sequence). This CDR3 has 15 amino acids. In DNA, the CDR3 is TGCAGTGCTAGCGGAGCTCCCAAGGTGGCAGATACGCAGTATTTT. Translating gives CSASGAPKVADTQYF.

The sample holds a few counts of this clonotype. J is TRBJ2-5 and V is TRBV24-1; D unresolved. The CDR3 runs to 14 residues. Germline loops: CDR1 KGHDR, CDR2 SFDVKD. V was pared by 3 bases and J by 2 bases, with 9 bases between. CDR3 loop: CATSDSQVQETQYF. The DNA of the CDR3 is TGTGCCACCAGTGATAGCCAGGTTCAAGAGACCCAGTACTTC.

This clonotype was detected many times. The chain recombines TRBV9 with TRBJ1-2; 7 nucleotides align to TRBD1. Germline V lookup: CDR1 SGDLS, CDR2 YYNGEE. The CDR3 runs to 14 residues. With V trimmed by 6 bases and J by 0 bases, 5 bases remained unmatched. CDR3 coding DNA: TGTGCCAGCACCGGACAGGCCGCTAACTATGGCTACACCTTC. The encoded protein is CASTGQAANYGYTF. The variable domain in full, with the rest retrieved from reference TRBV9 and TRBJ1-2, is DSGVTQTPKHLITATGQRVTLRCSPRSGDLSVYWYQQSLDQGLQFLIQYYNGEERAKGNILERFSAQQFPDLHSELNLSSLELGDSALYFCASTGQAANYGYTFGSGTRLTVV.

This clonotype was counted a single time. The chain has TRBV5-6 and TRBJ2-2, with D possibly being TRBD1 (6 bases). The V gene lost 10 bases and the J gene lost 5 bases, with 12 bases spanning the gap. The CDR3 runs to 12 residues. Per the germline V gene, CDR1 is SGHDT and CDR2 is YYEEEE. The CDR3 protein is CAGGQGTGELFF. The CDR3 DNA reads TGTGCCGGTGGCCAGGGGACCGGGGAGCTGTTTTTT.

The genes are TRBV12-3 or TRBV12-4 and TRBJ2-5; D is uncertain. The germline V and J ends were trimmed by 6 bases and 5 bases, with 13 bases remaining between them. The CDR3 has 13 amino acids. The CDR3 nucleotides read TGTGCCAGCAGCCTTAGAGCCCCCGAGACCCAGTACTTC. Translating gives CASSLRAPETQYF.

The chain combines TRBV7-2 with TRBJ1-1; unclear D gene. The V end was cut by 5 bases, the J end by 5 bases, with 18 bases between. Germline assignment: CDR1 SGHTA and CDR2 FQGNSA. The CDR3 consists of 15 residues. The DNA of the CDR3 is TGTGCCAGCAGCCGTCTGCTTGGGGAATGGACTGAAGCTTTCTTT. It yields the protein CASSRLLGEWTEAFF.

This clonotype was picked up many times. This chain links TRBV7-2 with TRBJ1-2; possibly TRBD1 for D (6 bases). The germline gives CDR1 SGHTA, CDR2 FQGNSA. V lost 7 bases and J 6 bases, leaving 24 bases between the germline ends. This CDR3 spans 16 amino acids. The CDR3, as DNA: TGTGCCAGCACCGCTTACGTCCAGGGGAGGGAGAATGGCTACACCTTC. This translates into CASTAYVQGRENGYTF.

In its sample, this clonotype ranks as medium-sized. The chain is built from TRBV3-1 and TRBJ2-7, with D possibly TRBD1 on 6 matching bases. The V gene's germline CDR1 is LGHDT and CDR2 YNNKEL (reference sequence). This CDR3 is built from 18 residues. V was clipped by 0 bases and J by 3 bases, with 21 bases between them. CDR3 bases: TGTGCCAGCAGCCAAGATTACGTGATCGGACAGTCCATCTACGAGCAGTACTTC. Translation: CASSQDYVIGQSIYEQYF.

This chain joins TRBV5-5 and TRBJ2-7; D is ambiguous. CDR1 SGHKS and CDR2 YYEKEE come from the germline V gene (reference sequence). There are 16 residues in the CDR3. V gave up 2 bases and J gave up 0 bases, with 15 bases separating them. CDR3 sequence: CASSLGLGGISYEQYF. CDR3 bases: TGTGCCAGCAGCTTAGGTCTTGGTGGGATCTCCTACGAGCAGTACTTC. Full variable domain (rest looked up from reference TRBV5-5 and TRBJ2-7): DAGVTQSPTHLIKTRGQQVTLRCSPISGHKSVSWYQQVLGQGPQFIFQYYEKEERGRGNFPDRFSARQFPNYSSELNVNALLLGDSALYLCASSLGLGGISYEQYFGPGTRLTVT.